This T cell receptor beta chain was profiled in a study of response to subunit inactivated influenza vaccine. Study-level points and caveats: After each seasonal influenza vaccination, few new T cells are recruited, the authors suggested.

Germline V gene sequence: CDR1 MNHEY, CDR2 SVGEGT. Trimming at V came to 4 bases and at J to 6 bases, leaving 10 bases not matched to a gene. The CDR3 totals 15 residues. With regard to this clonotype: Its specificity is unknown.

TCRdb re-derived calls from the RT-PCR reads in MiXCR, one entry per CDR3 protein. This table has almost 250,000 distinct CDR3 sequences, over 9% appearing once. The sequencing here drew on non-naive T cells sorted from PBMCs, taken approximately 15 days before vaccination. This TCR was sampled from a man aged 45-60 years who received an inactivated influenza vaccine. J is TRBJ2-5 and V is TRBV6-2 or TRBV6-3; 8 nucleotides align to TRBD1. CDR3: CASSSRTGRLKTQYF. In nucleotides, the CDR3 is TGTGCCAGCAGTTCAAGGACAGGGCGCTTGAAGACCCAGTACTTC.